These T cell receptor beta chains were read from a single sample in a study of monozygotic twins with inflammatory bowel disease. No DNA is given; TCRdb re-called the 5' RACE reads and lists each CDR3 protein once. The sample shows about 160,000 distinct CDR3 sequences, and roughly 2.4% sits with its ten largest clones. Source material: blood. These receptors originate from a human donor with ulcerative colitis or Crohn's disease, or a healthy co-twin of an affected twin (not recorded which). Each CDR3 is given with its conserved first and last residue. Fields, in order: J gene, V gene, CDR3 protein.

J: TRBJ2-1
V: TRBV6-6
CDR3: CASERTRGNEQFF

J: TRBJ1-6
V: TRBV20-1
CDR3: CSAIYRGGNSPLHF

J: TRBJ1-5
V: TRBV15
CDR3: CATSRVYGEDQPQHF

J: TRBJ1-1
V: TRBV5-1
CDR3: CASSLGHVLAEAFF

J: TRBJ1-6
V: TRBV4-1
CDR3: CASSQGWEGYSPLHF

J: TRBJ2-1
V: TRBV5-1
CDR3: CASSFTGDNEQFF

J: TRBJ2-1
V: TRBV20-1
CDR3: CSAKKGTGDPTRSYNEQFF

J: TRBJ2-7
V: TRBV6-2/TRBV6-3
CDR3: CASRVAVSCGSSSYEQYF

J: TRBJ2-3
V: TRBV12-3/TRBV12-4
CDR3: CASSLGQGAADTQYF

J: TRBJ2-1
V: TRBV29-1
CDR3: CSVGDLPPYNEQFF

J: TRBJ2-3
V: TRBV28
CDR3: CASIRDARGLVEDTQYF

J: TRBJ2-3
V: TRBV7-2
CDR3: CASSYTITDTQYF

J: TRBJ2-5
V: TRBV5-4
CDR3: CASSLGGTSVETQYF

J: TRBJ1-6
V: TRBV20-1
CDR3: CSARGSDAYNSPLHF

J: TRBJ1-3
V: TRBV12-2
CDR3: CASRDPRIRQKDRSGNTIYF

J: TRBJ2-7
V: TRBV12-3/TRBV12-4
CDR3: CASSGAPPGDRLRYEQYF

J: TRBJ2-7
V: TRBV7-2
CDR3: CASSLKGAVPHEQYF

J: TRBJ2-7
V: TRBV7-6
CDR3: CASSLGPTNREPHEQYF

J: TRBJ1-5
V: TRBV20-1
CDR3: CSATDSYYNQPQHF

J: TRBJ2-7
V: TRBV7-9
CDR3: CASSLEGGDSYEQYF

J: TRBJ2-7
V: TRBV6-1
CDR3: CASHPGGDEQYF

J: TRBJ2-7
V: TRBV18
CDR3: CASSPADSYEQYF

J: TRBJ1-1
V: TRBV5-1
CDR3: CASSLGLGTEAFF

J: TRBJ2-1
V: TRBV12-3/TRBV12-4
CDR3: CASSPRGSEQFF

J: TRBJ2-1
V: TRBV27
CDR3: CASSSVGDEQFF

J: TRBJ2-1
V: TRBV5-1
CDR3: CASSLAIRTSRNEQFF

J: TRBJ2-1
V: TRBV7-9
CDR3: CASSLGGHLSYNEQFF

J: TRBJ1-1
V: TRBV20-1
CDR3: CSAEFMNTEAFF

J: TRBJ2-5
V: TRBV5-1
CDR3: CASGETGGQETQYF

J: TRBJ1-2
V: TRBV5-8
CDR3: CASSSTPAYTF

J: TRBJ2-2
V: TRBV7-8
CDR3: CASSSPRDRVTGELFF

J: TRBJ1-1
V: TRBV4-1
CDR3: CASRQGQGRKMNTEAFF

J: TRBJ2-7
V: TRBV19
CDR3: CASSTLVGYEQYF

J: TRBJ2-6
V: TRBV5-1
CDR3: CASSTFTSGANVLTF